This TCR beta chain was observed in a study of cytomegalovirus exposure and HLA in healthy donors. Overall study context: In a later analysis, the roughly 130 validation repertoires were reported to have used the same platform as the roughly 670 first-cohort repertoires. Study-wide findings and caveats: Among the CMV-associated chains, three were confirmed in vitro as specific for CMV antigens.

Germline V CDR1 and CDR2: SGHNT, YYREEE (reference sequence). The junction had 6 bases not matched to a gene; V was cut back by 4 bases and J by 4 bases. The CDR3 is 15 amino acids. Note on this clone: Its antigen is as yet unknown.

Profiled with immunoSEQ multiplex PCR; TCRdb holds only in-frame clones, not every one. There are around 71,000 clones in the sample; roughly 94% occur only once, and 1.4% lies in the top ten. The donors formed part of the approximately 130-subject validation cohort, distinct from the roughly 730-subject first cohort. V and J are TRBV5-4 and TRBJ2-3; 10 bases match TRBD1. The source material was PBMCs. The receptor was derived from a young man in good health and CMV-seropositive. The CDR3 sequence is CASSTGDRGADTQYF. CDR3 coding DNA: TGTGCCAGCAGCACTGGGGACAGGGGCGCAGATACGCAGTATTTT. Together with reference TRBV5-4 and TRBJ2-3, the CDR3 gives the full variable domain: ETGVTQSPTHLIKTRGQQVTLRCSSQSGHNTVSWYQQALGQGPQFIFQYYREEENGRGNFPPRFSGLQFPNYSSELNVNALELDDSALYLCASSTGDRGADTQYFGPGTRLTVL.